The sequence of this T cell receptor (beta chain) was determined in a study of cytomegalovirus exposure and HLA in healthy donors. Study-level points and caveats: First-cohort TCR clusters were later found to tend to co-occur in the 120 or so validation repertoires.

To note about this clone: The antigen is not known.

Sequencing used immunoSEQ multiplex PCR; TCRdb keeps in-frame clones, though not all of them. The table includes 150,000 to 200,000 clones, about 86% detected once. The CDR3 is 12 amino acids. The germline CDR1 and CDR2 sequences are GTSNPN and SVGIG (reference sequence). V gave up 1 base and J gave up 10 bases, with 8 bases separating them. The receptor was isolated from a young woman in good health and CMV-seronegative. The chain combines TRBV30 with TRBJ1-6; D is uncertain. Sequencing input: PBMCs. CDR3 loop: CAWSAGRSPLHF. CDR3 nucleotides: TGTGCCTGGAGTGCCGGGAGATCACCCCTCCACTTT.